The TCR beta chain described here comes from a study of PD-L1 blockade in urothelial cancer. Study-wide background: Patients' histories included 0 to 3 prior chemotherapy regimens. The authors examined blood 3 weeks (second dose) and 6 weeks after treatment start. Study-level findings and limits: Pretreatment TCR clonality in blood under the median foretold superior survival.

Sequencing used immunoSEQ multiplex PCR; TCRdb keeps in-frame clones, though not all of them. This table holds about 53,000 clones, around nine tenths found once. Described time point: pretreatment peripheral blood. Each patient gave between 1 and 8 samples, pretreatment and on-treatment. Germline CDR1 and CDR2: SGHNT and YYREEE (reference sequence). The CDR3 runs 14 residues. For this clone: Its matching antigen is unknown.

The material was PBMCs, obtained around atezolizumab (anti-PD-L1) treatment. The chain is built from TRBV5-4 and TRBJ2-1, with D perhaps TRBD2 (6 bases). This clonotype was sampled from a woman aged 55-69 years with urothelial cancer. The CDR3 is CGHKREMGEDEQFF. CDR3 coding DNA: TGTGGCCACAAACGGGAGATGGGGGAGGATGAGCAGTTCTTC.